A selection of T cell receptor beta chains follows, all from one sample in a study of T-cell reconstitution after alpha-beta-depleted transplantation in children. TCRdb reprocessed the PCR reads via MiXCR and lists one record per CDR3 protein. The table lists about 460,000 distinct CDR3 sequences, over 9.5% of them singletons. Sequenced here: PBMCs, sampled before TCRalphabeta/CD19-depleted stem cell transplant. Source of these receptors: a child aged 2-9 years with inherited bone marrow failure, due to receive a stem cell transplant. CDR3s include the opening cysteine and the closing phenylalanine or tryptophan. The order of the fields is V gene, D gene, J gene, CDR3 protein. The D gene is left open where the match is weak.

TRBV5-1	NA	TRBJ2-2	CASSLDLLPNTGELFF
TRBV9	TRBD2	TRBJ2-7	CASSVAGGRGAEQYF
TRBV19	NA	TRBJ1-1	CASSREATEAFF
TRBV4-3	TRBD2	TRBJ2-1	CASSLYTSGRNNEQFF
TRBV28	NA	TRBJ2-1	CASSLFLGSSYNEQFF
TRBV6-2/TRBV6-3	NA	TRBJ2-3	CASTSGQTSTDTQYF
TRBV7-9	NA	TRBJ1-5	CASSLGTGSVQHF
TRBV10-3	NA	TRBJ1-2	CGIQDSTNYGYTF
TRBV6-5	NA	TRBJ2-2	CASTGPNTGELFF
TRBV5-4	NA	TRBJ1-3	CASSLDRINTIYF
TRBV5-5	NA	TRBJ1-6	CASQANNSPLHF
TRBV4-2	TRBD1	TRBJ2-7	CASSQGPGGTPSSYEQYF
TRBV29-1	TRBD1	TRBJ2-2	CSATGTGSVTGELFF
TRBV6-2/TRBV6-3	NA	TRBJ2-5	CASRDQGGQETQYF
TRBV5-1	TRBD1	TRBJ2-7	CASSLAGDSYPNYEQYF
TRBV12-3/TRBV12-4	TRBD1	TRBJ2-1	CASRWGQAYNEQFF
TRBV4-3	TRBD2	TRBJ2-1	CASSQRTSGLYNEQFF
TRBV28	TRBD1	TRBJ1-1	CASSFTGAAFF
TRBV20-1	NA	TRBJ1-1	CSASESGAEAFF
TRBV7-7	NA	TRBJ2-1	CASSLGTPHNEQFF
TRBV7-2	NA	TRBJ1-1	CASSLYGGPKFEAFF
TRBV5-1	TRBD2	TRBJ2-1	CASSFGLAAYNDQFF
TRBV5-4	NA	TRBJ1-1	CASSLADIGNTEAFF
TRBV12-3/TRBV12-4	NA	TRBJ1-5	CASSFFGERNQPQHF
TRBV7-8	NA	TRBJ1-2	CASSLVRAGGYTF
TRBV10-2	TRBD2	TRBJ2-1	CASRALGRERDEQFF
TRBV30	TRBD2	TRBJ2-1	CAWSEMTSGRSNEQFF
TRBV7-2	TRBD2	TRBJ2-7	CASSVSGDDYEQYF
TRBV5-1	TRBD1	TRBJ1-1	CASSPSTGMDTEAFF
TRBV9	TRBD2	TRBJ2-1	CASSVEGAGGSHEQFF
TRBV10-1	TRBD2	TRBJ2-1	CASSPSGLADRAYNEQFF
TRBV3-1	TRBD1	TRBJ2-3	CASSRDLQGIGQYF
TRBV5-1	NA	TRBJ2-6	CASSSTGSAGANVLTF
TRBV20-1	NA	TRBJ2-1	CSASDGASSYNEQFF
TRBV4-2	TRBD1	TRBJ2-7	CASSPVDRGAPLVREQYF
TRBV7-7	NA	TRBJ1-1	CASSAGLEPEAFF
TRBV12-3/TRBV12-4	NA	TRBJ2-1	CASTFLVRGGQFF
TRBV28	TRBD1	TRBJ2-7	CASRVYRTGPHEQYF
TRBV11-1	NA	TRBJ2-6	CASSIWGQGKNSGANVLTF
TRBV10-1	NA	TRBJ2-3	CASSERGPSTDTQYF
TRBV19	NA	TRBJ2-5	CASSIGGQETQYF
TRBV10-3	NA	TRBJ2-7	CAISREPYEQYF
TRBV7-2	NA	TRBJ2-3	CASSLGSADTQYF
TRBV7-8	NA	TRBJ2-3	CASSLGISTDTQYF
TRBV4-3	TRBD2	TRBJ2-7	CASSQGSGRGDEQYF
TRBV27	TRBD1	TRBJ2-7	CASSPRTGGHEQYF
TRBV15	TRBD1	TRBJ1-2	CATSRDLTGGHGYTF